This TCR beta chain was observed in a study of T cell repertoires in cytomegalovirus infection. TCRdb itself ran the reads through MiXCR, one entry per CDR3 protein. The sample shows 700,000 to 850,000 distinct CDR3 sequences, approximately 32% of them seen only once. The table lists this clonotype with a count of one. Its antigen remains unknown. Per the germline V gene, CDR1 is LNHDA and CDR2 is SQIVND (reference sequence). The CDR3 spans 17 residues. The J segment lost 2 bases and the V segment lost 6 bases, leaving 13 bases of the junction unmatched. This TCR was sampled from a human donor in good health (CMV status not recorded). Some clones in this sample may be carry-over from other donors' samples. The chain combines TRBV19 with TRBJ1-2, with TRBD1 matching 9 bases. The sample in question was cultured CD8+ T cells from PBMCs, obtained from culture after CMV antigen stimulation. The CDR3 spells CASSVTRQGGTNYGYTF. For the CDR3, the DNA is TGTGCCAGTAGCGTTACCCGACAGGGGGGAACGAACTATGGCTACACCTTC. Full variable domain (rest looked up from reference TRBV19 and TRBJ1-2): DGGITQSPKYLFRKEGQNVTLSCEQNLNHDAMYWYRQDPGQGLRLIYYSQIVNDFQKGDIAEGYSVSREKKESFPLTVTSAQKNPTAFYLCASSVTRQGGTNYGYTFGSGTRLTVV.